The clone carrying this T cell receptor (beta chain) was seen a handful of times. Each gene name is a mouse one. Read sequence stops 4 residues before the CDR3 end, and the germline J gene provides the missing end. From germline, CDR1 is GKSSPN and CDR2 SITVG. This CDR3 has 14 residues. The sorting of pooled cutaneous lymph node cells relied on CD4, CD8alpha, NKG2D, NKG2ACE and other markers. This record belongs to a study of CD8+ T cells in alopecia areata. Isolated RNA was reverse transcribed into cDNA used as the sequencing template. Clones were read by immunoSEQ multiplex PCR, and TCRdb kept only the in-frame ones, dropping some. There are around 290,000 clones in the sample, none observed a single time.

The source is a C3H/HeJ mouse with alopecia areata. This line is of MHC haplotype H2-k. The V and J genes are TRBV31 and TRBJ2-4; 7 bases align to TRBD2. The sequenced material came from CD4+ T cells sorted from a lymph node. CDR3 bases read: TGTGCCTGGAGTCTAGAAGGCTGGGGGAAC. Its translation is CAWSLEGWGN. The entire CDR3 protein is CAWSLEGWGNTLYF. Together with reference TRBV31 and TRBJ2-4, the CDR3 gives the full variable domain: AQTIHQWPVAEIKAVGSPLSLGCTIKGKSSPNLYWYWQATGGTLQQLFYSITVGQVESVVQLNLSASRPKDDQFILSTEKLLLSHSGFYLCAWSLEGWGNTLYFGAGTRLSVL.